This entry features one TCR beta chain sequence. The antigen is not known. Germline loops: CDR1 SGHTA, CDR2 FQGTGA. Trimming shortened V by 2 bases and J by 2 bases, and 7 bases separated the two germline ends. The CDR3 totals 14 residues. The source of the sample is a study of T cell responses to AZD1222 COVID-19 vaccine. Study outcomes and limitations: White British donors predominated, females outnumbered males, and clonal diversity was possibly underestimated. As reported, nearly half of all spike-specific TCRs target variant regions that are unmutated.

Analysis merged second doses at about 4 or about 12 weeks. Profiled with immunoSEQ multiplex PCR; TCRdb holds only in-frame clones, not every one. The table has 150,000 or so clones, approximately 90% seen once. The sequence derives from an adult who received the AZD1222 COVID-19 vaccine. J is TRBJ2-1 and V is TRBV7-3, with D unresolved. The starting material was peripheral blood, obtained 28 days after the second AZD1222 dose. CDR3 nucleotide sequence: TGTGCCAGCAGCTTACTACCGGCCTACAATGAGCAGTTCTTC. Protein sequence: CASSLLPAYNEQFF.